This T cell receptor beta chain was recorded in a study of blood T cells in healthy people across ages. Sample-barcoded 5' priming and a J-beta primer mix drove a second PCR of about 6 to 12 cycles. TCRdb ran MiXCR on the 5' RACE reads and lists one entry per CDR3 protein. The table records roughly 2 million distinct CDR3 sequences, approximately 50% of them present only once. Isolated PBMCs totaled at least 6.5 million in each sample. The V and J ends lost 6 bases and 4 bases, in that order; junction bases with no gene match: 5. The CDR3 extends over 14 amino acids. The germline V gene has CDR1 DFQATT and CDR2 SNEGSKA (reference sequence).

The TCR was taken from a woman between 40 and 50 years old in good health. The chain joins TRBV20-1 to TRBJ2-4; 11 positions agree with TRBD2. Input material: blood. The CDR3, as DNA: TGCAGTGCGCTAGCGGGGGGAGGGAAAAACATTCAGTACTTC. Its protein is CSALAGGGKNIQYF.